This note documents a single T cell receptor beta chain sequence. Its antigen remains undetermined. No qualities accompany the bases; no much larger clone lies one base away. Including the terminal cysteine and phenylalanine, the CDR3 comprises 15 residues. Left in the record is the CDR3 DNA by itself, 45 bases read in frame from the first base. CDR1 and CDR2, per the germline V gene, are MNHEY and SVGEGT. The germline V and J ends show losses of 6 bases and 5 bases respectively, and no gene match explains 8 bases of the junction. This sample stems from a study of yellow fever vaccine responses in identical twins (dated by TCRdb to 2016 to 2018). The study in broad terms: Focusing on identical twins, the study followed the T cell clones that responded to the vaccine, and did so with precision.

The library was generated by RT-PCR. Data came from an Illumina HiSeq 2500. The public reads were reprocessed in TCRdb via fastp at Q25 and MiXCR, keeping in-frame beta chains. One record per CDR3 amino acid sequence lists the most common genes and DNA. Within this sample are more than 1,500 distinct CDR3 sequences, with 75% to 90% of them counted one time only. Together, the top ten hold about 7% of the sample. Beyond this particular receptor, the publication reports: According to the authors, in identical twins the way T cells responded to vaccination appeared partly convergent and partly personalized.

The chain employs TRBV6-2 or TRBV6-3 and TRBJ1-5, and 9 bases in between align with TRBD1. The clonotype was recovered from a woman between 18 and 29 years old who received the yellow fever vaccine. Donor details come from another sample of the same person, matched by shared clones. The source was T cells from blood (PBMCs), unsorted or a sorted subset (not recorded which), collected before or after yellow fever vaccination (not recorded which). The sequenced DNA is TGTGCCAGCAGGTACAGGGGGCGTAATCATCAGCCCCAGCATTTT. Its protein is CASRYRGRNHQPQHF.